The 27 T cell receptor beta chains below all came from one sample that was sequenced in a study of CD8 T cells in Susac syndrome (dated by TCRdb to the late 2010s). Library prep was done by the immunoSEQ multiplex PCR assay. RNA was extracted with the RNeasy kit and roughly 0.5 to 1 ug was reverse transcribed using random hexamers. TCRdb reran the public reads through fastp at Q25 and MiXCR, keeping productive beta chains. Every entry covers one CDR3 protein and lists the most common genes and DNA from its rows. This sample is represented by 180,000 or so distinct CDR3 sequences; over 90% of them were singletons. The ten most abundant clones make up 0.095% to 0.1% of the sample. Sequenced sample: CD4+ T cells from PBMCs. These receptor sequences come from a human donor with Susac syndrome.

The chain has TRBV12-3 or TRBV12-4 and TRBJ2-3, with D perhaps assigned TRBD1 or TRBD2 (5 bases each). CDR3 length equals 13 residues. The ends were cut back, 3 bases at V and 5 bases at J, with 9 bases in the middle. CDR3 sequence: CASSLAGRDTQYF. The CDR3 nucleotides read TGTGCCAGCAGTTTGGCAGGGAGAGATACGCAGTATTTT.

The chain joins TRBV20-1 to TRBJ2-6, with 8 bases lining up with TRBD1. Germline trimming cut 5 bases from V and 0 bases from J; bases unmatched to any gene: 6. CDR1 DFQATT and CDR2 SNEGSKA come from the germline V gene (reference sequence). The CDR3 loop spans 16 amino acids. The CDR3 region is CSASGGRSSGANVLTF. The CDR3, as DNA: TGCAGTGCTTCAGGGGGCCGAAGCTCTGGGGCCAACGTCCTGACTTTC.

The rearrangement uses TRBV20-1 and TRBJ1-5; no reliable D call. V shed 4 bases and J shed 2 bases, with 12 bases lying between them. The CDR3 is made up of 14 amino acids. Germline loops: CDR1 DFQATT, CDR2 SNEGSKA (reference sequence). The CDR3 is CSAMRGSGNQPQHF. The CDR3 DNA follows: TGCAGTGCTATGCGCGGGAGCGGCAATCAGCCCCAGCATTTT.

The chain couples TRBV4-2 to TRBJ2-7, with D unresolved. The CDR3 is made up of 12 amino acids. Trimming removed 0 bases from V and 9 bases from J, with 9 bases in between. Germline V lookup: CDR1 LGHNA, CDR2 YNFKEQ. CDR3 sequence reads: CASSQDGFWQYF. The CDR3 nucleotides are TGTGCCAGCAGCCAAGATGGGTTTTGGCAGTACTTC.

This chain connects TRBV20-1 to TRBJ2-3; the match to TRBD2 covers 11 bases. Germline V gene data show CDR1 as DFQATT and CDR2 as SNEGSKA (reference sequence). The CDR3 is 17 amino acids. V lost 2 bases to trimming and J lost 0 bases; unmatched junction nucleotides: 7. The CDR3 DNA follows: TGCAGTGCTAGACCGGGACTAGCGGTCACTAGCACAGATACGCAGTATTTT. Translated: CSARPGLAVTSTDTQYF.

This chain uses TRBV11-2 with TRBJ2-3; D is unresolved. The CDR3 loop spans 14 amino acids. Germline-derived CDR1 and CDR2 are SGHAT and FQNNGV. The V end was cut by 0 bases, the J end by 4 bases, with 8 bases between. The CDR3 region has the DNA TGTGCCAGCAGCTTAGATCCAAGGGCAGATACGCAGTATTTT. Its protein is CASSLDPRADTQYF.

This clonotype was seen a few times. This rearrangement joins TRBV3-1 to TRBJ2-5, with D possibly being TRBD1 or TRBD2 (5 bases each). V lost 3 bases to trimming and J lost 0 bases, with 8 bases between them. The CDR3 length is 14 residues. Germline V gives CDR1 LGHDT, CDR2 YNNKEL (reference sequence). CDR3 bases: TGTGCCAGCAGCCAGAGGGGTGACCAAGAGACCCAGTACTTC. This gives the protein CASSQRGDQETQYF.

The genes are TRBV12-3 or TRBV12-4 and TRBJ2-7, with 7 bases identical to TRBD1. CDR3 length: 14 residues. The junction had 5 bases not matched to a gene; V was cut back by 3 bases and J by 3 bases. The chain's CDR3 is CASSFGQVHYEQYF. Here the CDR3 DNA reads TGTGCCAGCAGTTTTGGACAGGTCCACTACGAGCAGTACTTC.

The chain uses TRBV27 and TRBJ2-7, with 10 bases fitting TRBD2. V lost 5 bases, J lost 5 bases, and 6 bases stayed unmatched. Germline V lookup: CDR1 MNHEY, CDR2 SMNVEV (reference sequence). The length of the CDR3 is 14 residues. The CDR3, as DNA: TGTGCCAGCAGTCCCCTAGCGGGAGAGGACGAGCAGTACTTC. Its translation: CASSPLAGEDEQYF.

J is TRBJ2-4 and V is TRBV6-2 or TRBV6-3; D is unclear. This CDR3 has 16 residues. The V end lost 5 bases, the J end lost 0 bases, and 14 bases lay between the germline ends. Germline loops: CDR1 MNHEY, CDR2 SVGEGT. The CDR3 region is CASSNGVGLAKNIQYF. The CDR3, as DNA: TGTGCCAGCAGTAACGGCGTAGGCCTAGCCAAAAACATTCAGTACTTC.

This rearrangement joins TRBV7-2 to TRBJ2-5, with D possibly being TRBD1 (6 bases). V lost 5 bases and J 2 bases, leaving 12 bases between the germline ends. The CDR3 totals 14 residues. Germline V lookup: CDR1 SGHTA, CDR2 FQGNSA. The CDR3 DNA reads TGTGCCAGCAGCGTCACAGGGTTACAAGAGACCCAGTACTTC. This encodes CASSVTGLQETQYF.

This chain uses TRBV9 with TRBJ2-7; D is ambiguous. V lost 7 bases and J lost 3, with 17 bases in between. The CDR3 length is 14 residues. CDR1 SGDLS and CDR2 YYNGEE come from the germline V gene. Here the CDR3 reads CASRWSDQIYEQYF. As DNA, the CDR3 is TGTGCCAGCCGATGGTCCGACCAAATCTACGAGCAGTACTTC.

CDR3 nucleotide sequence: TGCGCCAGCAGCCCTACTAGCGGGAGTGCCGGGGAGCTGTTTTTT. The encoded protein is CASSPTSGSAGELFF. V and J are TRBV4-3 and TRBJ2-2; TRBD2 matches 11 bases. The V and J ends lost 4 bases and 6 bases, in that order; junction bases with no gene match: 4. Looked up from germline, CDR1 is LGHNA and CDR2 is YSLEER. The CDR3 loop spans 15 amino acids.

This rearrangement joins TRBV4-1 to TRBJ2-1; 8 nucleotides line up with TRBD1. Germline V CDR1 and CDR2: MGHRA, YSYEKL. Trimming took 6 bases from V and 4 from J; bases not matched to a gene: 8. The CDR3 is 15 amino acids. CDR3 loop: CASRGDRGKYNEQFF. The DNA for the CDR3 is TGCGCCAGCAGGGGAGACAGGGGAAAGTACAATGAGCAGTTCTTC.

V and J are TRBV29-1 and TRBJ2-1, with D uncertain. V lost 1 base and J 4 bases, leaving 8 bases between the germline ends. Germline values: CDR1 SQVTM, CDR2 ANQGSEA. The CDR3 consists of 13 residues. The CDR3 bases are TGCAGCGTTGAAGGGGTAGGATACAATGAGCAGTTCTTC. Protein: CSVEGVGYNEQFF.

The gene calls are TRBV13 and TRBJ2-1; TRBD1 is a possible D gene (6 bases). The CDR3 loop spans 13 amino acids. Between the trimmed V and J ends, which lost 4 bases and 3 bases, there was a span of 7 bases. CDR1 and CDR2 from the germline V gene are PRHDT and FYEKMQ (reference sequence). CDR3 in amino acids: CASSSTGYNEQFF. The DNA for the CDR3 is TGTGCCAGCAGCTCGACAGGCTACAATGAGCAGTTCTTC.

This chain links TRBV6-5 with TRBJ1-2, with TRBD1 identical over 7 bases. Germline V CDR1 and CDR2: MNHEY, SVGAGI. The CDR3 covers 14 residues. V was pared by 0 bases and J by 6 bases, with 4 bases of the junction left unmatched. CDR3: CASSYSTGWNGYTF. CDR3 nucleotides: TGTGCCAGCAGTTACTCGACAGGGTGGAATGGCTACACCTTC.

This sequence joins TRBV20-1 and TRBJ1-2; TRBD1 is a possible D gene (5 bases). The CDR3 has 12 residues. The V end lost 5 bases, the J end lost 0 bases, and 7 bases lay between the germline ends. Germline V gene lookup returns CDR1 DFQATT and CDR2 SNEGSKA (reference sequence). The CDR3 nucleotides are TGCAGTGCTGCAGGGCCTAACTATGGCTACACCTTC. Its translation: CSAAGPNYGYTF.

V usage is TRBV5-4 and J usage is TRBJ2-1; 11 bases map to TRBD2. From germline, CDR1 is SGHNT and CDR2 YYREEE (reference sequence). Trimming at V came to 4 bases and at J to 5 bases, leaving 8 bases not matched to a gene. The CDR3 spans 16 residues. The CDR3 here is CASSHTSGSTNNEQFF. Here the CDR3 DNA reads TGTGCCAGCAGCCATACTAGCGGGAGCACCAACAATGAGCAGTTCTTC.

The chain uses TRBV5-1 and TRBJ2-7; 10 bases line up with TRBD2. The CDR3 has 14 amino acids. Losses at the gene ends were 6 bases for V and 5 bases for J; bases not matched to a gene: 8. The V gene's germline CDR1 is SGHRS and CDR2 YFSETQ. The CDR3 spells CASKPGTSAHEQYF. CDR3 nucleotides: TGCGCCAGCAAGCCCGGGACTAGCGCCCACGAGCAGTACTTC. The variable domain in full, with the rest retrieved from reference TRBV5-1 and TRBJ2-7, is KAGVTQTPRYLIKTRGQQVTLSCSPISGHRSVSWYQQTPGQGLQFLFEYFSETQRNKGNFPGRFSGRQFSNSRSEMNVSTLELGDSALYLCASKPGTSAHEQYFGPGTRLTVT.

The rearrangement joins TRBV20-1 to TRBJ1-1; D gene unclear. CDR3 length equals 16 residues. Germline values: CDR1 DFQATT, CDR2 SNEGSKA (reference sequence). Trimming removed 3 bases from V and 0 bases from J, with 17 bases in between. The CDR3, as DNA: TGCAGTGCTAGCGACCAGGTGAAGGGCATGAACACTGAAGCTTTCTTT. Its translation: CSASDQVKGMNTEAFF.

The chain carries TRBV12-3 or TRBV12-4 and TRBJ2-5, with D perhaps matching TRBD2 (6 bases). This CDR3 is built from 16 residues. V shed 6 bases and J shed 5 bases, with 22 bases lying between them. In DNA, the CDR3 is TGTGCCAGCAGCCTAACCAGGAGTAGCGGTCCGGAGACCCAGTACTTC. Translating it yields CASSLTRSSGPETQYF.

The chain carries TRBV20-1 and TRBJ2-1; TRBD2 might be the D (5 bases). CDR3 length: 13 residues. V dropped 3 bases and J dropped 6 bases, with 12 bases sitting between them. Germline-derived CDR1 and CDR2 are DFQATT and SNEGSKA (reference sequence). This chain's CDR3 is CSASGVLGNEQFF. DNA for the CDR3: TGCAGTGCTAGCGGGGTTCTCGGCAATGAGCAGTTCTTC.

The chain carries TRBV5-4 and TRBJ1-1, with D possibly matching TRBD1 (5 bases). The V gene's germline CDR1 is SGHNT and CDR2 YYREEE (reference sequence). The CDR3 runs 15 residues. The V end was cut by 3 bases, the J end by 8 bases, with 20 bases between. Here the CDR3 reads CASSWGTAIYGEAFF. CDR3 in DNA: TGTGCCAGCAGCTGGGGGACGGCTATTTACGGCGAAGCTTTCTTT.

The chain couples TRBV5-1 to TRBJ2-1; D perhaps matches TRBD2 (5 bases). CDR1 and CDR2 from the germline V gene are SGHRS and YFSETQ. This CDR3 is 12 amino acids long. V lost 5 bases and J lost 4, with 7 bases in between. The CDR3 spells CASRDSYNEQFF. CDR3 nucleotides: TGCGCCAGCAGGGACTCTTACAATGAGCAGTTCTTC.

V gene TRBV5-1 combines with J gene TRBJ1-4; TRBD1 might be the D (6 bases). The CDR3 totals 14 residues. The germline CDR1 and CDR2 sequences are SGHRS and YFSETQ. V lost 5 bases to trimming and J lost 8 bases, with 16 bases between them. Written as DNA, the CDR3 is TGCGCCAGCAGTGACGGACAGCGGGGCGAAAAACTGTTTTTT. As protein: CASSDGQRGEKLFF.

This chain joins TRBV29-1 and TRBJ2-5; 7 nucleotides match TRBD1. V trimming: 6 bases; J trimming: 0 bases; junction bases outside the gene matches: 4. The CDR3 runs 13 residues. Germline lookup yields CDR1 SQVTM and CDR2 ANQGSEA. CDR3 in amino acids: CSVPTGYQETQYF. The CDR3 region has the DNA TGCAGCGTGCCGACAGGGTACCAAGAGACCCAGTACTTC. The whole variable domain, remainder taken from reference TRBV29-1 and TRBJ2-5, is SAVISQKPSRDICQRGTSLTIQCQVDSQVTMMFWYRQQPGQSLTLIATANQGSEATYESGFVIDKFPISRPNLTFSTLTVSNMSPEDSSIYLCSVPTGYQETQYFGPGTRLLVL.